Listed here is a single TCR beta chain. After removal of 8 bases from V and 7 bases from J, the junction contained 8 bases not matched to a gene. Germline V lookup: CDR1 MNHEY, CDR2 SVGAGI. The CDR3 is 12 residues long. The data belong to a study of blood T cell repertoires in COVID-19. The overall study: Sample material is recorded as cDNA or gDNA derived from T cells, B-cell-depleted T cells, or PBMCs.

Individuals aged about 18 to 90 years were recruited from 24 US areas. This table comes from immunoSEQ multiplex PCR, and its TCRdb copy is limited to in-frame clones, with some not included. This table has about 220,000 clones, 70% to 85% appearing once. The chain couples TRBV6-5 to TRBJ2-7, with 7 bases lining up with TRBD2. This clonotype was obtained from a woman in her thirties or forties with acute COVID-19. Sequences were obtained from PBMCs or T cells enriched from blood (not recorded which). The CDR3 spells CASGRAVHEQYF. The CDR3, as DNA: TGTGCCAGCGGGAGGGCCGTCCATGAGCAGTACTTC.